The rows below give T cell receptor beta chains drawn from one sample of a study of T cell responses to AZD1222 COVID-19 vaccine. Data came from immunoSEQ multiplex PCR; TCRdb stores just in-frame clones and leaves some out. The data contain some 170,000 clones, roughly nine tenths of them singletons. The material sequenced was peripheral blood, taken on day 0 of AZD1222 vaccination. The source of these receptors is an adult in good health. Both conserved end residues are part of each CDR3. The D gene is left open where the match is weak. The size entry is marked missing in some rows and otherwise reads once, few, many or a size class.

clone size: -; D gene: TRBD1; V gene: TRBV7-9; J gene: TRBJ1-6; CDR3 protein: CASSPGTGLYNSPLHF; CDR3 DNA: TGTGCCAGCAGCCCCGGGACAGGGCTCTATAATTCACCCCTCCACTTT
clone size: few; D gene: -; V gene: TRBV2; J gene: TRBJ1-2; CDR3 protein: CASSQTDYGYTF; CDR3 DNA: TGTGCCAGCAGTCAGACAGACTATGGCTACACCTTC
clone size: -; D gene: -; V gene: TRBV7-8; J gene: TRBJ2-1; CDR3 protein: CASSLATWVGDEQFF; CDR3 DNA: TGTGCCAGCAGCTTAGCGACATGGGTCGGCGATGAGCAGTTCTTC
clone size: -; D gene: TRBD1; V gene: TRBV10-3; J gene: TRBJ2-2; CDR3 protein: CAINDSGQGAGELFF; CDR3 DNA: TGTGCCATCAATGACTCGGGACAGGGGGCCGGGGAGCTGTTTTTT
clone size: -; D gene: TRBD1; V gene: TRBV6-2/TRBV6-3; J gene: TRBJ1-2; CDR3 protein: CASSQPGTAGYGYTF; CDR3 DNA: TGTGCCAGCAGTCAACCCGGGACAGCGGGTTACGGCTACACCTTC
clone size: -; D gene: -; V gene: TRBV28; J gene: TRBJ1-1; CDR3 protein: CASSLGSGRGAFF; CDR3 DNA: TGTGCCAGCAGTTTGGGGTCCGGGCGGGGAGCTTTCTTT
clone size: -; D gene: TRBD1; V gene: TRBV4-2; J gene: TRBJ1-5; CDR3 protein: CASSQGDRVTNQPQHF; CDR3 DNA: TGTGCCAGCAGCCAAGGGGACAGGGTAACTAATCAGCCCCAGCATTTT
clone size: -; D gene: -; V gene: TRBV6-5; J gene: TRBJ1-5; CDR3 protein: CASSREGPTNQPQHF; CDR3 DNA: TGTGCCAGCAGCCGCGAAGGGCCCACCAATCAGCCCCAGCATTTT
clone size: -; D gene: -; V gene: TRBV18; J gene: TRBJ2-2; CDR3 protein: CASSPLPRGRTGELFF; CDR3 DNA: TGTGCCAGCTCACCCCTGCCCAGGGGACGGACCGGGGAGCTGTTTTTT
clone size: -; D gene: -; V gene: TRBV21-1; J gene: TRBJ2-3; CDR3 protein: CASSKGRVRGGPDTQYF; CDR3 DNA: TGTGCCAGCAGCAAAGGCCGGGTGCGGGGAGGACCAGATACGCAGTATTTT
clone size: -; D gene: -; V gene: TRBV6-2/TRBV6-3; J gene: TRBJ1-4; CDR3 protein: CASSYDEKLFF; CDR3 DNA: TGTGCCAGCAGTTACGACGAAAAACTGTTTTTT
clone size: -; D gene: TRBD2; V gene: TRBV5-1; J gene: TRBJ2-7; CDR3 protein: CASSPGLAGYEQYF; CDR3 DNA: TGCGCCAGCAGCCCGGGACTAGCCGGCTACGAGCAGTACTTC
clone size: -; D gene: -; V gene: TRBV24-1; J gene: TRBJ2-1; CDR3 protein: CATSDGRGEQFF; CDR3 DNA: TGTGCCACCAGTGATGGCCGTGGCGAGCAGTTCTTC
clone size: -; D gene: -; V gene: TRBV28; J gene: TRBJ2-6; CDR3 protein: CASSLGVLNSGANVLTF; CDR3 DNA: TGTGCCAGCAGTTTAGGGGTCTTGAACTCTGGGGCCAACGTCCTGACTTTC
clone size: -; D gene: -; V gene: TRBV19; J gene: TRBJ1-3; CDR3 protein: CASSASGRRNTIYF; CDR3 DNA: TGTGCCAGTAGTGCCTCAGGGAGGCGGAACACCATATATTTT
clone size: -; D gene: -; V gene: TRBV28; J gene: TRBJ1-1; CDR3 protein: CASSSAGVYGTEAFF; CDR3 DNA: TGTGCCAGCAGCTCGGCAGGGGTTTATGGCACTGAAGCTTTCTTT
clone size: -; D gene: TRBD2; V gene: TRBV10-1; J gene: TRBJ2-1; CDR3 protein: CASGASGSYNEQFF; CDR3 DNA: TGCGCCAGCGGGGCTAGCGGCTCCTACAATGAGCAGTTCTTC
clone size: -; D gene: -; V gene: TRBV10-1; J gene: TRBJ2-5; CDR3 protein: CASSASLGQETQYF; CDR3 DNA: TGCGCCAGCAGTGCCAGTCTAGGCCAAGAGACCCAGTACTTC
clone size: -; D gene: TRBD1; V gene: TRBV2; J gene: TRBJ2-2; CDR3 protein: CASHRGTQNTGELFF; CDR3 DNA: TGTGCCAGCCACAGGGGGACCCAGAACACCGGGGAGCTGTTTTTT
clone size: -; D gene: -; V gene: TRBV3-1/TRBV3-2; J gene: TRBJ1-1; CDR3 protein: CASSPQGHLGTEAFF; CDR3 DNA: TGTGCCAGCAGCCCCCAGGGACACCTTGGCACTGAAGCTTTCTTT
clone size: -; D gene: TRBD1; V gene: TRBV30; J gene: TRBJ2-1; CDR3 protein: CAWSVPRTGGSEQFF; CDR3 DNA: TGTGCCTGGAGTGTACCGAGGACAGGGGGCAGTGAGCAGTTCTTC
clone size: -; D gene: -; V gene: TRBV29-1; J gene: TRBJ2-2; CDR3 protein: CSAGNWNTGELFF; CDR3 DNA: TGCAGCGCGGGAAATTGGAACACCGGGGAGCTGTTTTTT
clone size: -; D gene: -; V gene: TRBV11-3; J gene: TRBJ2-2; CDR3 protein: CASRTGPPGTGELFF; CDR3 DNA: TGTGCCAGCAGGACGGGACCACCAGGTACCGGGGAGCTGTTTTTT
clone size: few; D gene: -; V gene: TRBV9; J gene: TRBJ2-3; CDR3 protein: CASSVGPGSDTQYF; CDR3 DNA: TGTGCCAGCAGCGTGGGGCCGGGCTCAGATACGCAGTATTTT
clone size: -; D gene: TRBD1; V gene: TRBV25-1; J gene: TRBJ2-7; CDR3 protein: CASSDARGPFYEQYF; CDR3 DNA: TGTGCCAGCAGTGATGCCAGGGGGCCGTTCTACGAGCAGTACTTC
clone size: -; D gene: -; V gene: TRBV5-6; J gene: TRBJ1-6; CDR3 protein: CASSRHRVPGSYNSPLHF; CDR3 DNA: TGTGCCAGCAGCCGACACAGGGTTCCTGGGTCCTATAATTCACCCCTCCACTTT
clone size: -; D gene: TRBD1; V gene: TRBV29-1; J gene: TRBJ1-1; CDR3 protein: CSVEIFGTGVTEAFF; CDR3 DNA: TGCAGCGTTGAAATCTTTGGGACAGGGGTCACTGAAGCTTTCTTT
clone size: -; D gene: -; V gene: TRBV2; J gene: TRBJ1-3; CDR3 protein: CASSEVVSGNTIYF; CDR3 DNA: TGTGCCAGCAGTGAAGTAGTCTCTGGAAACACCATATATTTT
clone size: -; D gene: -; V gene: TRBV7-2; J gene: TRBJ1-1; CDR3 protein: CASSNRIRDTEAFF; CDR3 DNA: TGTGCCAGCAGCAACAGGATCCGGGACACTGAAGCTTTCTTT
clone size: -; D gene: -; V gene: TRBV5-1; J gene: TRBJ1-6; CDR3 protein: CASSPQAGTWNPNSPLHF; CDR3 DNA: TGCGCCAGCAGCCCACAAGCCGGGACATGGAACCCTAATTCACCCCTCCACTTT
clone size: few; D gene: TRBD1; V gene: TRBV27; J gene: TRBJ2-2; CDR3 protein: CASSFWTGGSPGELFF; CDR3 DNA: TGTGCCAGCAGTTTCTGGACAGGGGGCAGCCCCGGGGAGCTGTTTTTT
clone size: -; D gene: -; V gene: TRBV30; J gene: TRBJ1-2; CDR3 protein: CARRGGDNYGYTF; CDR3 DNA: TGTGCCAGGAGAGGAGGGGACAACTATGGCTACACCTTC
clone size: few; D gene: TRBD2; V gene: TRBV5-1; J gene: TRBJ2-3; CDR3 protein: CASSWTSGGADTQYF; CDR3 DNA: TGCGCCAGCAGCTGGACTAGCGGGGGGGCAGATACGCAGTATTTT
clone size: -; D gene: TRBD1; V gene: TRBV2; J gene: TRBJ2-2; CDR3 protein: CASSEAQGATGELFF; CDR3 DNA: TGTGCCAGCAGTGAGGCGCAGGGGGCCACCGGGGAGCTGTTTTTT
clone size: -; D gene: TRBD1; V gene: TRBV6-5; J gene: TRBJ2-3; CDR3 protein: CASRSTGGADTQYF; CDR3 DNA: TGTGCCAGCAGAAGTACAGGGGGCGCAGATACGCAGTATTTT
clone size: -; D gene: TRBD1; V gene: TRBV14; J gene: TRBJ1-4; CDR3 protein: CASSQTGVRGEKLFF; CDR3 DNA: TGTGCCAGCAGCCAGACAGGGGTGCGGGGTGAAAAACTGTTTTTT
clone size: -; D gene: TRBD2; V gene: TRBV4-2; J gene: TRBJ2-2; CDR3 protein: CASSQEGSGTANTGELFF; CDR3 DNA: TGTGCCAGCAGCCAAGAGGGTAGCGGGACCGCGAACACCGGGGAGCTGTTTTTT
clone size: -; D gene: TRBD1; V gene: TRBV3-1/TRBV3-2; J gene: TRBJ1-3; CDR3 protein: CASSQATGGASGNTIYF; CDR3 DNA: TGTGCCAGCAGCCAGGCCACAGGGGGCGCGTCTGGAAACACCATATATTTT
clone size: -; D gene: -; V gene: TRBV19; J gene: TRBJ2-7; CDR3 protein: CASSSLGEQYF; CDR3 DNA: TGTGCCAGTAGTTCGCTAGGCGAGCAGTACTTC
clone size: -; D gene: -; V gene: TRBV27; J gene: TRBJ2-5; CDR3 protein: CASSNPLAETQYF; CDR3 DNA: TGTGCCAGCAGCAACCCCCTCGCGGAGACCCAGTACTTC
clone size: -; D gene: -; V gene: TRBV5-5; J gene: TRBJ1-5; CDR3 protein: CASSLAGMVQPQHF; CDR3 DNA: TGTGCCAGCAGCTTGGCTGGGATGGTCCAGCCCCAGCATTTT
clone size: -; D gene: TRBD1; V gene: TRBV18; J gene: TRBJ1-2; CDR3 protein: CASSEGQGYTF; CDR3 DNA: TGTGCCAGCTCAGAGGGACAGGGCTACACCTTC